The rows below give T cell receptor beta chains drawn from one sample of a study of OX40 agonist ivuxolimab in advanced cancers. Libraries were prepared by immunoSEQ multiplex PCR; TCRdb keeps only in-frame clonotypes and omits some of them. This table holds about 59,000 clones, approximately 80% found once. Here the sequenced sample was CD4+ or CD8+ T cells sorted from blood, taken in a trial of the OX40 agonist ivuxolimab. The source of these receptors is an adult with an advanced solid tumor such as melanoma, head and neck, liver or kidney cancer. The CDR3 runs from the conserved cysteine through the conserved F or W. D genes are given only for firm matches. Not all rows give a size; the values are once, few, many and, for expanded clones, a class.

TRBD2	TRBV4-2	NA	TRBJ2-4	CASSQEAGGAKNIQYF	TGTGCCAGCAGCCAGGAGGCGGGGGGAGCCAAAAACATTCAGTATTTC
TRBD1	TRBV2	once	TRBJ2-4	CASSPDRDPKNIQYF	TGTGCCAGCAGTCCGGACAGGGACCCCAAAAACATTCAGTACTTC
TRBD2	TRBV18	NA	TRBJ2-1	CASSPKLLAGVNEQFF	TGTGCCAGCTCCCCAAAGCTATTAGCGGGAGTAAATGAGCAGTTCTTC
NA	TRBV4-3	NA	TRBJ2-1	CASSLEGGDGNEQFF	TGCGCCAGCAGCCTTGAAGGAGGGGACGGCAATGAGCAGTTCTTC
NA	TRBV10-2	NA	TRBJ2-5	CASSESTGVETQYF	TGCGCCAGCAGTGAGTCCACAGGCGTTGAGACCCAGTACTTC
NA	TRBV21-1	NA	TRBJ2-7	CASSKGQPHTYEQYF	TGTGCCAGCAGCAAAGGACAGCCTCACACCTACGAGCAGTACTTC
NA	TRBV27	NA	TRBJ1-2	CASGRGRHYGYTF	TGTGCCTCAGGCCGGGGGCGTCACTATGGCTACACCTTC
TRBD2	TRBV7-3	NA	TRBJ2-1	CASSSSTSGSQFF	TGTGCCAGCAGCTCATCGACTAGCGGGAGTCAGTTCTTC
NA	TRBV7-8	NA	TRBJ1-3	CASGRSGNTIYF	TGTGCCAGCGGAAGATCTGGAAACACCATATATTTT
NA	TRBV7-9	NA	TRBJ1-3	CASSFPRGTSGNTIYF	TGTGCCAGCAGCTTCCCACGGGGAACGAGTGGAAACACCATATATTTT
TRBD1	TRBV6-1	once	TRBJ1-2	CASRRTGHYGYTF	TGTGCCAGCAGGAGGACAGGGCACTATGGCTACACCTTC
NA	TRBV18	NA	TRBJ2-5	CASSRDRETQYF	TGTGCCAGCTCCCGGGACCGGGAGACCCAGTACTTC
NA	TRBV28	NA	TRBJ1-4	CASSPDSYEKLFF	TGTGCCAGCAGCCCCGACTCGTATGAAAAACTGTTTTTT
NA	TRBV18	NA	TRBJ2-1	CASSPRATRELFF	TGTGCCAGCTCACCAAGGGCGACAAGGGAGCTGTTCTTC
TRBD1	TRBV7-2	NA	TRBJ2-7	CASSIRTGGMTYEQYF	TGTGCCAGCAGCATCCGGACAGGGGGCATGACCTACGAGCAGTACTTC
TRBD1	TRBV7-2	NA	TRBJ1-1	CASSSRRGLTEAFF	TGTGCCAGCAGCTCGCGCAGGGGGCTCACTGAAGCTTTCTTT
TRBD2	TRBV29-1	NA	TRBJ2-3	CSVLGLAGIRDTQYF	TGCAGCGTTCTAGGACTAGCGGGAATACGGGATACGCAGTATTTT
NA	TRBV19	NA	TRBJ1-1	CAGLESGDLPGAFF	TGTGCCGGGCTGGAGTCAGGGGATCTCCCAGGAGCTTTCTTT
NA	TRBV7-3	few	TRBJ1-1	CASSLRGLGTEAFF	TGTGCCAGCAGCTTACGGGGGCTTGGCACTGAAGCTTTCTTT
TRBD1	TRBV4-1	NA	TRBJ2-5	CASSHGTAIRGETQYF	TGCGCCAGCAGCCACGGGACAGCGATAAGGGGCGAGACCCAGTACTTC
NA	TRBV15	NA	TRBJ2-7	CATSIERAEQYF	TGTGCCACCAGCATCGAGCGCGCCGAGCAGTACTTC